These 3 T cell receptor beta chains were sequenced from one sample in a study of spatial heterogeneity in lung cancer (dated by TCRdb to the late 2010s). Library generation was performed with 5' RACE. The listed sequencing device is NextSeq 500. TCRdb applied fastp at Q25 and MiXCR to the public reads, then kept only in-frame beta chains. Each CDR3 protein appears once, grouped with its most common genes and DNA. In this sample the table shows about 5,700 distinct CDR3 sequences, around a quarter of which occur a single time. The ten largest clonotypes hold about 24% of the sample. The time point label for this specimen denotes: sample taken at primary tumor resection. Study-wide findings and limitations: The tumor nonsynonymous mutation count correlated with the number of expanded alpha and beta TCRs within the tumor.

No antigens are known for them. The sample here was lung tumor tissue, taken at surgery. These TCRs come from a male donor with early-stage non-small cell lung cancer.

By sample share, this clonotype is medium-sized. V usage is TRBV6-5 and J usage is TRBJ2-5; possibly TRBD1 for D (5 bases). The germline V gene has CDR1 MNHEY and CDR2 SVGAGI. Trimming shortened V by 10 bases and J by 0 bases, and 18 bases separated the two germline ends. The CDR3 is 15 amino acids. CDR3 sequence (DNA): TGTGCCACCCTCCGAGTGGGCAGGGACCAAGAGACCCAGTACTTC. Protein: CATLRVGRDQETQYF.

The V gene is TRBV5-1, the J gene TRBJ2-5; D assignment may be TRBD1 or TRBD2 (6 bases each). This CDR3 has 14 residues. With 3 bases removed from V and 1 base from J, the gap between germline ends came to 10 bases. CDR1 SGHRS and CDR2 YFSETQ come from the germline V gene. The CDR3 nucleotides read TGCGCCAGCAGCTCGGAGGGGGTCCAAGAGACCCAGTACTTC. Encoded protein: CASSSEGVQETQYF.

This clonotype appeared a single time. The chain is built from TRBV3-1 and TRBJ1-5; the D gene is possibly TRBD1 (5 bases). The germline gives CDR1 LGHDT, CDR2 YNNKEL (reference sequence). Trimming cost V 4 bases and J 3 bases, with 7 bases left between them. The CDR3 consists of 13 residues. CDR3 protein: CASSRQLNQPQHF. DNA for the CDR3: TGTGCCAGCAGCCGACAGCTCAATCAGCCCCAGCATTTT.